This TCR beta chain derives from a study of T cell responses to AZD1222 COVID-19 vaccine (dated by TCRdb to the early 2020s). Concerning the study at large: A total of more than 230 trial participants underwent TCR sequencing, of whom some 210 received two doses of AZD1222 and around 25 received two doses of the MenACWY control vaccine. Trial participants were enrolled into age subgroups of 18-55, 56-69 and 70-plus years, which contained about 150, 28 and 57 TCR-sequenced participants, respectively. Summary of the overall study and its limitations: CD4 TCRs associated with the vaccine covered the entire spike protein, and the dominant responses were in regions 160-218 and 743-854. Only five to seven AZD1222 recipients were SARS-CoV-2 seropositive at baseline, limiting conclusions about previously exposed vaccinees. Participants were mostly white British and included more females than males, and it was suggested by the authors that clonal diversity may have been underestimated. After two AZD1222 doses, spike-specific TCR breadth and depth were significantly higher than at day 0 and than in MenACWY recipients. In the small 56-69-year group, the increase in depth fell short of significance, most likely because of low power. Epitopes outside the regions mutated in the B.1.351 and B.1.1.7 variants were reportedly recognized by nearly half of the unique spike-specific TCRs. No day 14 peak-response samples were available, so repertoires were characterized only after the peak T cell response.

What the time point label conveys for this sample: about 28 days (+/-7) after the second vaccine dose. AZD1222 recipients given second doses at about 4 weeks or at about 12 weeks were pooled, since spike-specific TCR depth and breadth were not found to differ between the two schedules. Vaccinee samples came from UK trials COV001 and COV002, including a single-blind randomized controlled phase 2/3 trial of AZD1222 (ChAdOx1 nCoV-19) in healthy adults. For TCRbeta chain sequencing, PBMC samples from trial participants were taken at day 0 and at day 28 after the second dose. The CDR3 regions of human TCRbeta chains were analyzed by immunosequencing. Regarding the original processing steps: Repertoire TCRs were checked for matches against a reference library of SARS-CoV-2-specific TCRs that had been generated using the MIRA antigen-specificity platform. Breadth was defined as the fraction of unique TCRs that were SARS-CoV-2-associated, and depth was defined as the fraction of total T cells that were SARS-CoV-2-associated. Using the MIRA data, each spike-specific TCR was assigned both to the spike region to which the TCR was reactive and to a CD4 or CD8 class. Log10-transformed breadth and depth values were compared by one-way ANOVA with Sidak's multiple comparisons tests. Held by TCRdb, this immuneACCESS table contains in-frame sequences only and omits some clones. Under half of the omission traces to an unresolved V gene where checked; the cause of the rest is unknown. V and J calls and clone size are given by that table; D and trimming were obtained from the DNA. The sample table holds approximately 130,000 clones, of which around 89% were seen once. The top ten constitute approximately 8.8% of the sample.

As regards this clone: It has no known antigen specificity. Base qualities are not provided; no much larger clone lies one nucleotide away.

The germline V gene yields SNHLY for CDR1 and FYNNEI for CDR2. The V end loses 6 bases and the J end loses 1 base, and a stretch of 9 bases separates them. The CDR3 covers 14 residues, taking in both the cysteine and the phenylalanine. The only DNA kept is the CDR3, 42 bases in frame from the first base. The V gene is TRBV2 and the J gene is TRBJ2-2; the D segment could be TRBD2, given 6 matching bases. Material: peripheral blood, obtained 28 days after the second AZD1222 dose. This clonotype originated in an adult who received the AZD1222 COVID-19 vaccine. The CDR3 protein: CASRREENTGELFF. The base sequence is TGTGCCAGCAGAAGGGAGGAGAACACCGGGGAGCTGTTTTTT. Reference TRBV2 and TRBJ2-2 proteins supply the regions before and after the CDR3; the full variable domain is: EPEVTQTPSHQVTQMGQEVILRCVPISNHLYFYWYRQILGQKVEFLVSFYNNEISEKSEIFDDQFSVERPDGSNFTLKIRSTKLEDSAMYFCASRREENTGELFFGEGSRLTVL.